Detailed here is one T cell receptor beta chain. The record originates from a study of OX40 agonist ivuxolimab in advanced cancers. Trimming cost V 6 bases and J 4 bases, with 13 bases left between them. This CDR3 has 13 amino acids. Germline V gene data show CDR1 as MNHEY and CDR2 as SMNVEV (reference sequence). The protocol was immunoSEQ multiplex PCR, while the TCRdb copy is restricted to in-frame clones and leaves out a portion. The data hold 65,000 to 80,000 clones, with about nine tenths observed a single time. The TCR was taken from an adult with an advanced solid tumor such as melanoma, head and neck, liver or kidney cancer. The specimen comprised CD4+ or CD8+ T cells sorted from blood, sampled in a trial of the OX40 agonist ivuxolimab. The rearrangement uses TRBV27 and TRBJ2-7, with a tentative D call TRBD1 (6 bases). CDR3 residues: CASRGQGVYEQYF. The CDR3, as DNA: TGTGCCAGCAGGGGACAAGGGGTTTACGAGCAGTACTTC.